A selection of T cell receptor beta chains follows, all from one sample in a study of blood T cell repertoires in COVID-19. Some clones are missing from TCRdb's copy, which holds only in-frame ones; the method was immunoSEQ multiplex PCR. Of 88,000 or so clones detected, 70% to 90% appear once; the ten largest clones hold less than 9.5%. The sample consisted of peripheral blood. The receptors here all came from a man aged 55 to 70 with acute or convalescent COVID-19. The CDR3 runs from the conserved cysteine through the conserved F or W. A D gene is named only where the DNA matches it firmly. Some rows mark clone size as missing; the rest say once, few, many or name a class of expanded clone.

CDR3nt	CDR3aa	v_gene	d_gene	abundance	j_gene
TGTGCCAGCAGGGGCAGGGGGATAAATAATTCACCCCTCCACTTT	CASRGRGINNSPLHF	TRBV6-5	TRBD1	.	TRBJ1-6
TGTGCCAGCAGCTTCGAAGCGGGGCAGTTCTTC	CASSFEAGQFF	TRBV7-9	.	once	TRBJ2-1
TGCGCCAGCAGACGGACAGGGACCTACGAGCAGTACTTC	CASRRTGTYEQYF	TRBV5-1	TRBD1	.	TRBJ2-7
TGTGCCAGCAATCTCGGGGGTGAAAAACTGTTTTTT	CASNLGGEKLFF	TRBV12-3/TRBV12-4	.	.	TRBJ1-4
TGTGCCTCTGGGACACGGGGCAATGAGCAGTTCTTC	CASGTRGNEQFF	TRBV6-5	.	.	TRBJ2-1
TGTGCCAGCAGGCCTAGCGGGGCGGGGAACGAGCAGTACTTC	CASRPSGAGNEQYF	TRBV28	TRBD2	.	TRBJ2-7
TGTGCCAGCTCACCACAACACAGCCATAATGAAAAACTGTTTTTT	CASSPQHSHNEKLFF	TRBV18	.	.	TRBJ1-4
TGCGCCAGCAGCCCCAGGGTTTCCACCGGGGAGCTGTTTTTT	CASSPRVSTGELFF	TRBV4-1	.	.	TRBJ2-2
TGTGCCAGCAGCCGAAACAGGCGCAGTACTGAAGCTTTCTTT	CASSRNRRSTEAFF	TRBV14	.	few	TRBJ1-1
TGTGCCAGCAGCTTAGGACAGTCTAACTATGGCTACACCTTC	CASSLGQSNYGYTF	TRBV7-9	.	.	TRBJ1-2
TGCGCCAGCAGCCCCTTCGCGGGAGGGGAGACCCAGTACTTC	CASSPFAGGETQYF	TRBV5-1	TRBD2	.	TRBJ2-5
TGTGCCGGGGACAGGGGATACGATGGCTACACCTTC	CAGDRGYDGYTF	TRBV30	TRBD1	few	TRBJ1-2
TGCGCCAGCAGACGGGACAGTTTTAACTATGGCTACACCTTC	CASRRDSFNYGYTF	TRBV5-1	TRBD1	.	TRBJ1-2
TGTGCCTGGAGTGAAGGGACAGGGTCCCGGCAGCCCCAGCATTTT	CAWSEGTGSRQPQHF	TRBV30	TRBD1	.	TRBJ1-5
TGTGCCAGCAGCAAATATCCGGAGTACCAAGAGACCCAGTACTTC	CASSKYPEYQETQYF	TRBV21-1	.	.	TRBJ2-5
TGTGCCAGCAGCTTCGGACTAACAGTCAACGAGCAGTACTTC	CASSFGLTVNEQYF	TRBV7-9	.	.	TRBJ2-7
TGCGCCAGCAGCAGGGACACCGGCCCTGAAGCTTTCTTT	CASSRDTGPEAFF	TRBV10-1	.	few	TRBJ1-1
TGCGCCAGCAGCGTTAGGGGGCGGCTTACTGTTGAAAAACTGTTTTTT	CASSVRGRLTVEKLFF	TRBV5-1	TRBD1	.	TRBJ1-4
TGTGCCAGCAGTTCTCGGGACACCTACACTGAAGCTTTCTTT	CASSSRDTYTEAFF	TRBV27	.	.	TRBJ1-1
TGTGCCAGTAGCACCCCCCCGGGACACATCTATGGCTACACCTTC	CASSTPPGHIYGYTF	TRBV19	.	.	TRBJ1-2
TGTGCCCATACCGCCGGGGGGGAGACCCAGTACTTC	CAHTAGGETQYF	TRBV6-5	TRBD2	.	TRBJ2-5
TGTGCCAGCAGCAAAGCAGGGGGCGAGGGGGAAAAACTGTTTTTT	CASSKAGGEGEKLFF	TRBV6-5	TRBD1	.	TRBJ1-4
TGTGCCAGCACCCAAGGGGGTAGCACAGATACGCAGTATTTT	CASTQGGSTDTQYF	TRBV6-5	.	.	TRBJ2-3
TGTGCCATCAGTGGAAGGCCGGGACAGGGAAAGACCGGGGAGCTGTTTTTT	CAISGRPGQGKTGELFF	TRBV10-3	TRBD1	.	TRBJ2-2
TGTGCCAGCAATTCCGGAGGGCCTCGTGAGGAGACCCAGTACTTC	CASNSGGPREETQYF	TRBV5-6	.	few	TRBJ2-5
TGCGCCAGCAGCCAAGATTATGAGCGGGGGGGCGGAGAGACCCAGTACTTC	CASSQDYERGGGETQYF	TRBV4-3	TRBD2	.	TRBJ2-5
TGTGCCAGTAGAACCGGACAGTTAAATGAAGCTTTCTTT	CASRTGQLNEAFF	TRBV19	.	.	TRBJ1-1
TGTGCCAGCTCACCAACCGGGACAGGGTTCACTGAAGCTTTCTTT	CASSPTGTGFTEAFF	TRBV18	TRBD1	.	TRBJ1-1